Listed here are 13 T cell receptor beta chains from one sample, sequenced in a study of cytomegalovirus exposure and HLA in healthy donors. The study ran its PCR with 60 Vbeta and 13 Jbeta primers. Clones were read by immunoSEQ multiplex PCR, and TCRdb kept only the in-frame ones, dropping some. The top ten hold 4% to 5.5% of the sample, which has over 150,000 clones, 60% to 80% seen once. The sample was PBMCs. The origin of the receptors is a male donor in good health and CMV-seronegative.

The V gene is TRBV7-3, the J gene TRBJ2-2; 8 bases line up with TRBD2. J lost 7 bases, V lost 6 bases, and 4 bases had no gene match. This CDR3 is built from 13 residues. Germline V lookup: CDR1 SGHTA, CDR2 FQGTGA. The CDR3 region is CASSSTSDGELFF. The CDR3 region has the DNA TGTGCCAGCAGTTCGACTAGCGACGGGGAGCTGTTTTTT.

The J gene is TRBJ2-7, the V gene TRBV19, with D maybe TRBD1 (5 bases). Germline V gene data show CDR1 as LNHDA and CDR2 as SQIVND (reference sequence). V lost 6 bases, J lost 3 bases, and 12 bases lay in between. The CDR3 sequence is 13 residues long. Here the CDR3 DNA reads TGTGCCAGTAGCCCGGACACCAGCTACGAGCAGTACTTC. It specifies CASSPDTSYEQYF.

As for this clone: As the CDR3 is not closed by the conserved phenylalanine or tryptophan, this likely results from a read error. The limits of the CDR3 on the DNA are not certain, so only TCRdb's listed CDR3 is given. V and J are TRBV11-3 and TRBJ2-3; the table's D call, TRBD2, has no DNA check behind it. Counting both end residues, the CDR3 totals 8 amino acids. In germline, CDR1 is SGHNT, CDR2 YENEEA. The CDR3 loop reads CASSTPSG.

This chain joins TRBV9 and TRBJ2-3, with 10 positions matching TRBD2. Per germline, CDR1 SGDLS and CDR2 YYNGEE. V dropped 5 bases and J dropped 3; count of bases not matched to a gene: 6. This CDR3 comprises 15 residues. As DNA, the CDR3 is TGTGCCAGCAGTAGAGCGGGAGGGCCGACAGATACGCAGTATTTT. Translation gives CASSRAGGPTDTQYF.

The rearrangement links TRBV7-2 to TRBJ2-1; tentative D call: TRBD1 (5 bases). CDR1 SGHTA and CDR2 FQGNSA come from the germline V gene. The CDR3 is made up of 12 amino acids. Deletions cut 1 base from V and 9 bases from J, with 7 bases between. For the CDR3, the DNA is TGTGCCAGCAGCTTAGTCAGGGTTGAGCAGTTCTTC. Its protein is CASSLVRVEQFF.

This chain links TRBV7-9 with TRBJ1-5; D is undetermined. Germline V gives CDR1 SEHNR, CDR2 FQNEAQ (reference sequence). Trimming shortened V by 2 bases and J by 2 bases, and 10 bases separated the two germline ends. The CDR3 contains 15 residues. The CDR3, as DNA: TGTGCCAGCAGCTTAAGTGAGAGTGGCAATCAGCCCCAGCATTTT. Protein product: CASSLSESGNQPQHF.

The rearrangement links TRBV27 to TRBJ2-3; a weak D match, TRBD1 (6 bases). CDR1 is MNHEY and CDR2 is SMNVEV in the germline V gene (reference sequence). The CDR3 covers 15 residues. The V gene lost 2 bases and the J gene lost 1 base, with 10 bases spanning the gap. The CDR3 is CASSLKDSRTDTQYF. The CDR3 DNA reads as TGTGCCAGCAGTTTAAAGGACAGCCGCACAGATACGCAGTATTTT.

The chain uses TRBV18 and TRBJ2-3, with a tentative D call TRBD2 (6 bases). Trimming removed 2 bases from V and 0 bases from J, with 9 bases in between. This CDR3 contains 15 residues. CDR1 and CDR2 (germline): KGHSH, LQKENI. The CDR3 DNA reads as TGTGCCAGCTCACCAACCAGCGGGAGCACAGATACGCAGTATTTT. Translating it yields CASSPTSGSTDTQYF.

This rearrangement joins TRBV6-1 to TRBJ1-6, with D possibly being TRBD1 (6 bases). Germline V gene lookup returns CDR1 MNHNS and CDR2 SASEGT. Trimming took 11 bases from V and 5 from J, leaving 13 bases between them. The CDR3 loop spans 13 amino acids. CDR3 region: CAARGAHNSPLHF. CDR3 DNA sequence: TGTGCCGCCAGGGGCGCCCATAATTCACCCCTCCACTTT.

The gene calls are TRBV7-9 and TRBJ2-1, with unresolved D. Trimming removed 3 bases from V and 8 bases from J, with 11 bases in between. The CDR3 runs 13 residues. Germline V lookup: CDR1 SEHNR, CDR2 FQNEAQ (reference sequence). CDR3 sequence: CASSFDIWDEQFF. The CDR3 region has the DNA TGTGCCAGCAGCTTCGACATCTGGGATGAGCAGTTCTTC.

This rearrangement joins TRBV7-2 to TRBJ1-5, with a weak D call TRBD1 (6 bases). From germline, CDR1 is SGHTA and CDR2 FQGNSA. Trimming pared 5 bases from V and 7 bases from J, leaving 12 bases between. The CDR3 runs 13 residues. The CDR3 sequence is CASSGGREQPQHF. CDR3 DNA sequence: TGTGCCAGCAGCGGGGGCAGGGAGCAGCCCCAGCATTTT.

The chain combines TRBV5-6 with TRBJ1-3; D gene ambiguous. Trimming shortened V by 1 base and J by 8 bases, and 4 bases separated the two germline ends. CDR1 and CDR2 from the germline V gene are SGHDT and YYEEEE. This CDR3 is built from 11 residues. The CDR3 DNA reads TGTGCCAGCAGCTTGAGAGACACCATATATTTT. Translated: CASSLRDTIYF.

In this sample, this clone turned up once. The chain employs TRBV23-1 and TRBJ2-5; 7 bases map to TRBD2. TRBV23-1 is reported as an ORF; its role is uncertain. The CDR3 spans 14 residues. Trimming at V came to 2 bases and at J to 3 bases, leaving 3 bases not matched to a gene. CDR3 DNA: TGCGCCAGCAGTCAACCCGGGACTAAAGAGACCCAGTACTTC. Protein: CASSQPGTKETQYF.